This entry describes one T cell receptor (beta chain). The antigen is not known. From germline, CDR1 is SEHNR and CDR2 FQNEAQ (reference sequence). The CDR3 sequence is 14 residues long. Trimming cost V 6 bases and J 8 bases, with 19 bases left between them. This entry is derived from a study of T cell responses to AZD1222 COVID-19 vaccine. Study observations and caveats: Reportedly, nearly half the spike-specific TCRs target unmutated variant regions. Baseline seropositivity characterized only a handful of AZD1222 recipients. Only after the peak T cell response were repertoires sampled. White British people made up most donors, females outnumbered males, and clonal diversity was possibly underestimated.

Clones were sequenced by immunoSEQ multiplex PCR, and TCRdb holds only the in-frame ones, with some missing. The data contain some 160,000 clones, roughly 91% of them singletons. The clonotype comes from an adult who received the AZD1222 COVID-19 vaccine. The material was peripheral blood, obtained 28 days after the second AZD1222 dose. V is TRBV7-9 and J is TRBJ1-2; TRBD1 might be the D (6 bases). The CDR3 bases are TGTGCCAGCAGACCGACAGGCCCAGAGGGGGGCTACACCTTC. Protein sequence: CASRPTGPEGGYTF.